Listed below are T cell receptor beta chains from one sample, sequenced in a study of blood T cell repertoires in COVID-19. Clones were read by immunoSEQ multiplex PCR, and TCRdb kept only the in-frame ones, dropping some. The sample has roughly 200,000 clones, around four fifths seen once. Sequencing was carried out using peripheral blood. Every receptor here comes from a middle-aged man with acute or convalescent COVID-19. Both conserved end residues are part of each CDR3. A D gene is named only where the DNA matches it firmly. A clone size is listed for some rows: how often the clone was seen (once, few, many), or a class if it is expanded.

V gene	J gene	D gene	clone size	CDR3 DNA	CDR3 protein
TRBV29-1	TRBJ1-2	.	.	TGCAGCGTTGCGACCACGGGGGGGGGATTCTATGGCTACACCTTC	CSVATTGGGFYGYTF
TRBV19	TRBJ2-2	TRBD2	.	TGTGCCAGTAGTATAAGACTAGCCGCCGGGGAGCTGTTTTTT	CASSIRLAAGELFF
TRBV5-1	TRBJ2-7	TRBD1	.	TGCGCCAGCAGCGCGGGGACAGGGAGGAGGGCCGAGCAGTACTTC	CASSAGTGRRAEQYF
TRBV25-1	TRBJ2-2	.	few	TGTGCCAGCCAGGTGGAGGGTGTGGGGGAGCTGTTTTTT	CASQVEGVGELFF
TRBV4-1	TRBJ1-4	TRBD1	.	TGCGCCAGCAGCCAGGGGACAGGGGAGATTGAAAAACTGTTTTTT	CASSQGTGEIEKLFF
TRBV7-9	TRBJ1-2	.	.	TGTGCCAGCAGCTTAGCGGGGGCTAGTGGCTACACCTTC	CASSLAGASGYTF
TRBV30	TRBJ1-1	TRBD1	.	TGTGCCTGGAAGGGCAGGGGGCCCGAAGCTTTCTTT	CAWKGRGPEAFF
TRBV12-3/TRBV12-4	TRBJ1-2	TRBD1	.	TGTGCCAGCAGTTGGGACAGGGGTGAGGGCTACACCTTC	CASSWDRGEGYTF
TRBV5-6	TRBJ2-1	.	.	TGTGCCAGCAGCCTGGACTGGAGCTCCTACAATGAGCAGTTCTTC	CASSLDWSSYNEQFF
TRBV5-1	TRBJ1-2	TRBD1	.	TGCGCCAGCAGCTTGGCCTTCGGACAGGGGTCTGGCTACACCTTC	CASSLAFGQGSGYTF
TRBV3-1/TRBV3-2	TRBJ1-1	.	.	TGTGCCAGCAGCCAAGACAGGGGTTGGATGAACACTGAAGCTTTCTTT	CASSQDRGWMNTEAFF
TRBV3-1/TRBV3-2	TRBJ2-2	TRBD2	.	TGTGCCAGCAGCCGGCGGACTAGCGGGAGCCTGGGCACCGGGGAGCTGTTTTTT	CASSRRTSGSLGTGELFF
TRBV3-1/TRBV3-2	TRBJ2-5	TRBD1	.	TGTGCCAGCAGCCCGTCAGGGGGCGAGACCCAGTACTTC	CASSPSGGETQYF
TRBV4-1	TRBJ1-6	.	.	TGCGCCAGCAGCCAAGATCCTGGCTCACCCCTCCACTTT	CASSQDPGSPLHF